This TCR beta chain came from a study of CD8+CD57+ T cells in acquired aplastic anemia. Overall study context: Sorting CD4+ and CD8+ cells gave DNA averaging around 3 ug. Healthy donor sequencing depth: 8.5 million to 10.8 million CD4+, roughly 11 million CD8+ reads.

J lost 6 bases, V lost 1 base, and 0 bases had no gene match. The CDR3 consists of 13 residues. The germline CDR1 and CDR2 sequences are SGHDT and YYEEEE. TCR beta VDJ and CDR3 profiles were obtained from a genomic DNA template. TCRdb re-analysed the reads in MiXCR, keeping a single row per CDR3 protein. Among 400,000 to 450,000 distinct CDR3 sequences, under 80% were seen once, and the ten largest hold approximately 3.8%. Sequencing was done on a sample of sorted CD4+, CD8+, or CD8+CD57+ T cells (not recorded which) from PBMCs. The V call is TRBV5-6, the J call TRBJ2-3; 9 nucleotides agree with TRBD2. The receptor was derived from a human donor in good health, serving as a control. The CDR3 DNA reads TGTGCCAGCAGCTTGACTAGCGGGGATACGCAGTATTTT. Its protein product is CASSLTSGDTQYF.